A selection of T cell receptor beta chains follows, all from one sample in a study of blood T cell repertoires in COVID-19. Sequencing was performed with immunoSEQ multiplex PCR; in TCRdb, only in-frame clones are kept and a portion is missing. The sample has approximately 120,000 clones; approximately 85% are singletons. Sequencing used peripheral blood. The receptor set was obtained from a human donor in a cohort sampled during active COVID-19. Both conserved end residues are part of each CDR3. Each record gives: J gene, clone size, V gene, D gene, CDR3 protein, CDR3 DNA. The D gene is left open where the match is weak. The size field is filled for only some rows; it gives once, few, many or a size class.

TRBJ2-3 | - | TRBV3-1/TRBV3-2 | - | CASSQETGIPGTDTQYF | TGTGCCAGCAGCCAAGAAACAGGGATTCCGGGCACAGATACGCAGTATTTT
TRBJ1-6 | - | TRBV6-4 | - | CASSEGLGRNSPLHF | TGTGCCAGCAGTGAGGGGCTCGGTAGGAATTCACCCCTCCACTTT
TRBJ1-1 | - | TRBV29-1 | - | CSVHGLGLTEAFF | TGCAGCGTGCACGGACTTGGGCTCACTGAAGCTTTCTTT
TRBJ2-1 | - | TRBV7-9 | TRBD1 | CASSPGTGGLSSYNEQFF | TGTGCCAGCAGCCCCGGGACAGGGGGCCTTAGCTCCTACAATGAGCAGTTCTTC
TRBJ2-7 | - | TRBV19 | - | CASSMGTGGYEQYF | TGTGCCAGTAGTATGGGGACTGGAGGCTACGAGCAGTACTTC
TRBJ2-7 | - | TRBV7-2 | TRBD2 | CASSFQAGGPGEQYF | TGTGCCAGCAGCTTCCAAGCGGGGGGTCCTGGCGAGCAGTACTTC
TRBJ2-7 | - | TRBV10-3 | - | CAIMAGTYEQYF | TGTGCCATCATGGCGGGGACCTACGAGCAGTACTTC
TRBJ1-1 | few | TRBV7-2 | - | CASSNSITGRAEAFF | TGTGCCAGCAGCAATTCTATTACAGGGCGCGCTGAAGCTTTCTTT
TRBJ2-2 | - | TRBV19 | TRBD1 | CASSMGTGRAGELFF | TGTGCCAGTAGTATGGGGACAGGGAGGGCCGGGGAGCTGTTTTTT
TRBJ2-7 | - | TRBV28 | - | CATRTNYEQYF | TGTGCCACCAGGACAAACTACGAGCAGTACTTC
TRBJ2-7 | - | TRBV10-3 | TRBD2 | CATRTSGIFYEQYF | TGTGCCACCCGGACTAGCGGGATATTCTACGAGCAGTACTTC
TRBJ1-5 | - | TRBV4-1 | - | CASSQEGRYSNQPQHF | TGCGCCAGCAGCCAAGAGGGGAGGTATAGCAATCAGCCCCAGCATTTT
TRBJ1-5 | - | TRBV19 | - | CASSGLRASNQPQHF | TGTGCCAGTAGTGGACTCCGGGCCAGCAATCAGCCCCAGCATTTT
TRBJ2-6 | - | TRBV7-9 | TRBD1 | CASSLGGPRTGRFTVLTF | TGTGCCAGCAGCTTAGGAGGCCCAAGGACAGGGCGGTTTACCGTCCTGACTTTC
TRBJ2-7 | many | TRBV5-1 | TRBD2 | CASSFSGREEQYF | TGCGCCAGCAGCTTTAGCGGGCGGGAAGAGCAGTACTTC
TRBJ2-1 | - | TRBV9 | TRBD2 | CASSGTSGLYNEQFF | TGTGCCAGCAGCGGGACTAGCGGGCTTTACAATGAGCAGTTCTTC
TRBJ1-6 | - | TRBV2 | TRBD1 | CASRDRENSPLHF | TGTGCCAGCAGGGACAGGGAAAATTCACCCCTCCACTTT
TRBJ2-3 | - | TRBV11-1 | TRBD2 | CASSWGTSAADTQYF | TGTGCCAGCAGTTGGGGGACTAGCGCGGCAGATACGCAGTATTTT
TRBJ1-2 | - | TRBV27 | - | CASSWSANYGYTF | TGTGCCAGCAGTTGGTCAGCTAACTATGGCTACACCTTC
TRBJ2-7 | once | TRBV6-5 | - | CASSYGFRGSYEQYF | TGTGCCAGCAGTTACGGATTCAGGGGTTCCTACGAGCAGTACTTC
TRBJ2-6 | - | TRBV5-6 | - | CASSLAGTGANVLTF | TGTGCCAGCAGCTTGGCGGGGACTGGGGCCAACGTCCTGACTTTC
TRBJ2-2 | - | TRBV27 | - | CASSSTVNTGELFF | TGTGCCAGCAGTTCGACAGTAAACACCGGGGAGCTGTTTTTT
TRBJ1-5 | - | TRBV6-6 | TRBD1 | CASRDRGNQPQHF | TGTGCCAGCAGGGACAGGGGGAATCAGCCCCAGCATTTT
TRBJ1-1 | once | TRBV3-1/TRBV3-2 | - | CASSQQGWNTEAFF | TGTGCCAGCAGCCAACAGGGGTGGAACACTGAAGCTTTCTTT